The entry below gives a single TCR beta chain sequence along with its context. This specimen belongs to a study of shared clonotypes between healthy human individuals. Genomic DNA belonging to each subset was distributed in equal measure over several immunoSEQ plates. Data came from immunoSEQ multiplex PCR; TCRdb stores just in-frame clones and leaves some out. The sample yields over a million clones, around three quarters seen once. The sequence derives from a man in his late teens or twenties in good health. Some clones in this sample may be carry-over from other donors' samples. The sample comprised memory CD4+ T cells from PBMCs. Subset described: CD45RA-negative fraction.

CDR3 loop: CASSYGLAGGQETQYF. As DNA, the CDR3 is TGCGCCAGCAGCTACGGACTAGCGGGAGGGCAAGAGACCCAGTACTTC. V is TRBV5-1 and J is TRBJ2-5; TRBD2 matches at 15 bases. The V gene end was trimmed by 3 bases and the J gene end by 2 bases; junction bases not matched to a gene: 2. The CDR3 totals 16 residues. The germline CDR1 and CDR2 sequences are SGHRS and YFSETQ.